This entry describes one T cell receptor (beta chain). This clone was picked up a small number of times. No antigen is known for it. Base qualities are not provided; no much larger clone lies one nucleotide away. The time point tag for this specimen amounts to: baseline before first vaccination. The vaccinee samples were drawn from two UK trials, COV001 and COV002, one of which was a single-blind randomized controlled phase 2/3 trial testing AZD1222 (ChAdOx1 nCoV-19) in healthy adults. Trial participant PBMC samples were collected at day 0 and day 28 after the second dose for TCRbeta chain sequencing. The sample belongs to a study of T cell responses to AZD1222 COVID-19 vaccine (TCRdb year 2021). Regarding the complete study: Because spike-specific TCR depth and breadth did not differ between the two schedules, AZD1222 recipients who got a second dose at roughly 4 weeks were pooled with those who got a second dose at roughly 12 weeks. TCR sequencing was performed for roughly 250 trial participants, of whom some 200 were given two doses of AZD1222 and around 25 were given two doses of MenACWY control vaccine. Trial participants were enrolled by age into subgroups of 18-55, 56-69 and 70-plus years, and about 150, 27 and 61 TCR-sequenced participants, respectively, were included in these subgroups. The paper's findings and limits, for the study overall: Only a handful of AZD1222 recipients were SARS-CoV-2 seropositive at baseline, limiting conclusions about previously exposed vaccinees. Participants were mostly white British and included more females than males, and it was suggested by the authors that clonal diversity may have been underestimated. The vaccine-associated CD4 TCRs covered the entire spike protein, and the dominant responses fell in regions 160-218 and 743-854. In the small 56-69-year group, the increase in depth fell short of significance, most likely because of low power. After two AZD1222 doses, both the breadth and the depth of spike-specific TCRs were significantly higher than at day 0 and than in MenACWY recipients. Reportedly, close to half of the unique spike-specific TCRs recognized epitopes lying outside the regions that are mutated in the B.1.351 and B.1.1.7 variants. Because no day 14 peak-response samples were available, repertoires were characterized only after the peak T cell response.

Via the germline V gene (reference sequence), CDR1 is GTSNPN and CDR2 SVGIG. V and J are truncated by 4 bases and 1 base respectively, leaving an intervening sequence of 28 bases. The CDR3 spans 19 residues, from the cysteine through the phenylalanine. The read is trimmed to its CDR3 DNA, 57 bases read in frame from base 1. The CDR3 regions of human TCRbeta chains were analyzed by immunosequencing. Regarding the original processing steps: TCRs in the repertoires were matched against a reference library of SARS-CoV-2-specific TCRs that had been generated with the MIRA antigen-specificity platform. Breadth was defined as the fraction of unique TCRs that were SARS-CoV-2-associated. Depth was defined as the fraction of total T cells that were SARS-CoV-2-associated. Using the MIRA data, each spike-specific TCR was mapped to the spike region that the TCR reacts to and placed in a CD4 or CD8 class. Log10-transformed breadth and depth values were compared by one-way ANOVA with Sidak's multiple comparisons tests. TCRdb's version of the immuneACCESS table is confined to in-frame rearrangements and falls short of the full clone set. An unresolved V gene accounts for under half of the shortfall where checked; the remainder is of unknown origin. The DNA was the basis for D and trimming; V, J and clone size are from that table. The sample table holds tens of thousands of clones, of which more than 70% were seen once. 8.7% of the sample rests with the top ten.

Specimen: peripheral blood, collected on day 0 of AZD1222 vaccination. The clonotype originates from an adult in good health. This sequence uses TRBV30 and TRBJ1-2, and perhaps TRBD1 as D gene, on 5 matching bases. The CDR3 is CAWNPRQAPPSGLNYGYTF. The nucleotide sequence reads as follows: TGTGCCTGGAATCCGAGACAAGCCCCTCCCTCGGGGCTTAACTATGGCTACACCTTC.